Sequencing of this T cell receptor (beta chain) was carried out in a study of CD8 T cells in Susac syndrome. Background on the study: Patients with Susac syndrome who were sequenced included more than five with active disease and about 8 in remission.

The CDR3 is made up of 14 amino acids. The V and J ends lost 0 bases and 0 bases respectively, with 5 bases between them. The germline gives CDR1 MNHEY, CDR2 SVGAGI. Reverse transcription of 0.5 to 1 ug RNA was performed with random hexamers. Across 54 Vbeta and 13 Jbeta, immunoSEQ multiplex PCR amplified TCR beta CDR3. Each CDR3 protein gets one entry after TCRdb re-called the immunoSEQ multiplex PCR reads with MiXCR. The data show tens of thousands of distinct CDR3 sequences, about 95% seen once. The sequence was obtained from a human donor with Susac syndrome. Sample: CD8+ T cells from PBMCs. The J gene is TRBJ1-2, the V gene TRBV6-5; D gene ambiguous. CDR3 protein: CASSYSAPNYGYTF. The CDR3 DNA sequence: TGTGCCAGCAGTTACTCAGCCCCTAACTATGGCTACACCTTC.